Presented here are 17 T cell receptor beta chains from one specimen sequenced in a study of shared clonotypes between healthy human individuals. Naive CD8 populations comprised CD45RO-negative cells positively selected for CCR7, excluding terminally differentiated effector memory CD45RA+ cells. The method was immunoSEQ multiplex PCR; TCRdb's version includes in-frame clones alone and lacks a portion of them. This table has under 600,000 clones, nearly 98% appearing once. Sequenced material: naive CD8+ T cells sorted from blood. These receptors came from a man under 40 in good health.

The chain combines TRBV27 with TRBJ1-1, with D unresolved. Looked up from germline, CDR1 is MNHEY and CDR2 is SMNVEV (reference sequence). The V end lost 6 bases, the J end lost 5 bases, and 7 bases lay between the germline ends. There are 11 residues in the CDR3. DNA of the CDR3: TGTGCCAGCAGGGGGTGGACTGAAGCTTTCTTT. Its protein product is CASRGWTEAFF.

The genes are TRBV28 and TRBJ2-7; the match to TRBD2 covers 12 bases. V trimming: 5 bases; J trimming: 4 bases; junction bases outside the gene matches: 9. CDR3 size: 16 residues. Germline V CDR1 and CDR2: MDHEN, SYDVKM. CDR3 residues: CASSRTSGKGPYEQYF. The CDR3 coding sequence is TGTGCCAGCAGTCGGACTAGCGGGAAGGGCCCTTACGAGCAGTACTTC.

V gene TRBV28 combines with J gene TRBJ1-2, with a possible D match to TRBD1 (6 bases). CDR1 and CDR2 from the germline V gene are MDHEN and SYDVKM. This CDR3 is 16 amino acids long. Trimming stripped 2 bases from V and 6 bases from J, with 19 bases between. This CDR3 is CASSLADSLIRDGYTF. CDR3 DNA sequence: TGTGCCAGCAGTTTAGCGGACAGCTTAATCCGGGATGGCTACACCTTC.

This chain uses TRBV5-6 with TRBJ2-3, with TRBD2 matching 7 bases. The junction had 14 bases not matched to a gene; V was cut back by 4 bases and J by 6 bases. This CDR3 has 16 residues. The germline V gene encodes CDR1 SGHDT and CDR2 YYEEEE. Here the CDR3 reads CASSREAGTWDDTQYF. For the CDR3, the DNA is TGTGCCAGCAGCCGGGAAGCGGGAACCTGGGATGATACGCAGTATTTT.

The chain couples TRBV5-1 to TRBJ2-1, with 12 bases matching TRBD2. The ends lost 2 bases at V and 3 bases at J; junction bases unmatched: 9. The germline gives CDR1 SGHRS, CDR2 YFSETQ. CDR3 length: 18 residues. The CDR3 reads CASSFASGRAHLYNEQFF. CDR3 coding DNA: TGCGCCAGCAGCTTCGCTAGCGGGAGGGCTCACCTCTACAATGAGCAGTTCTTC. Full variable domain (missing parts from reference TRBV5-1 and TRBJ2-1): KAGVTQTPRYLIKTRGQQVTLSCSPISGHRSVSWYQQTPGQGLQFLFEYFSETQRNKGNFPGRFSGRQFSNSRSEMNVSTLELGDSALYLCASSFASGRAHLYNEQFFGPGTRLTVL.

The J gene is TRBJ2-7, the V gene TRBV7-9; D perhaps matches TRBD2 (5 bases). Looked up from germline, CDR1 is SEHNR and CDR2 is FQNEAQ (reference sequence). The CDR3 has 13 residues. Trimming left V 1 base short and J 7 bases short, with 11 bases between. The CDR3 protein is CASSLESPGEQYF. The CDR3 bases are TGTGCCAGCAGCTTAGAAAGTCCGGGAGAGCAGTACTTC.

CDR3 amino acids: CASSSQRESRYEQYF. The CDR3 DNA sequence: TGTGCCAGCAGCTCACAGCGGGAGTCTCGCTACGAGCAGTACTTC. The chain carries TRBV7-6 and TRBJ2-7, with 8 bases fitting TRBD2. CDR3 size: 15 residues. J lost 3 bases, V lost 4 bases, and 8 bases had no gene match. Germline CDR1 SGHVS, CDR2 FNYEAQ.

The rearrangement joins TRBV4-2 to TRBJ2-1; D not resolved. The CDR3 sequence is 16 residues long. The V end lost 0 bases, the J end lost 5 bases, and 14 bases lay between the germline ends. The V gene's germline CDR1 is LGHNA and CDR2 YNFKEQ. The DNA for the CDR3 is TGTGCCAGCAGCCAAGATCGTATGGATGTGAACAATGAGCAGTTCTTC. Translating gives CASSQDRMDVNNEQFF.

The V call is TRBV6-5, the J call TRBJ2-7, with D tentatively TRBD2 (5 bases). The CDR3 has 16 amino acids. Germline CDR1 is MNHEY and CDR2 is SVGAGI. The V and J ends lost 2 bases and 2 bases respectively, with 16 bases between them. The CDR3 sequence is CASSYALWQEAYEQYF. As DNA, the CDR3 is TGTGCCAGCAGTTACGCCCTATGGCAGGAGGCCTACGAGCAGTACTTC.

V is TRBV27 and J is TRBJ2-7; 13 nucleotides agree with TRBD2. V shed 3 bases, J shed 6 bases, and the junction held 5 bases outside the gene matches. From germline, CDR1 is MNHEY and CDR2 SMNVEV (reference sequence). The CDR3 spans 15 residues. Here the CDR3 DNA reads TGTGCCAGCAGTTTCGGACTAGCGGGAGAAGGCGAGCAGTACTTC. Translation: CASSFGLAGEGEQYF.

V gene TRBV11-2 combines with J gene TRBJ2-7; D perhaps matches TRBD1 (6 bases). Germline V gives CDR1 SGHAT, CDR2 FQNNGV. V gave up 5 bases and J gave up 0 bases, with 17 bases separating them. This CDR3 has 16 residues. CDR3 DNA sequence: TGTGCCAGCAGCCCAACGGTAGGACAGAGCTCCTACGAGCAGTACTTC. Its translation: CASSPTVGQSSYEQYF.

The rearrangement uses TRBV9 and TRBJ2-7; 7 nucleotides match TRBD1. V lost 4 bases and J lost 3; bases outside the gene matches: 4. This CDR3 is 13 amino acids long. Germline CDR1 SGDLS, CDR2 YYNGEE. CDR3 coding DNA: TGTGCCAGCAGCCCCCGGGACAGCTACGAGCAGTACTTC. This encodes CASSPRDSYEQYF.

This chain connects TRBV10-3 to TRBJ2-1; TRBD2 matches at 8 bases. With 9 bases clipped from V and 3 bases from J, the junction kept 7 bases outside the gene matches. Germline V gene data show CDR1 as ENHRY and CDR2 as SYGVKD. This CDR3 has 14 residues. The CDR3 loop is CAMRPGLDYNEQFF. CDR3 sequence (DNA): TGTGCCATGCGACCGGGACTAGACTACAATGAGCAGTTCTTC.

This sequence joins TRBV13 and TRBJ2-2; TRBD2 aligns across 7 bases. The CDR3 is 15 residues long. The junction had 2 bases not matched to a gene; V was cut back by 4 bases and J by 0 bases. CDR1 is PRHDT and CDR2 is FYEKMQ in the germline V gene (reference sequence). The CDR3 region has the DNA TGTGCCAGCAGCTGGAGCGGGGCGAACACCGGGGAGCTGTTTTTT. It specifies CASSWSGANTGELFF.

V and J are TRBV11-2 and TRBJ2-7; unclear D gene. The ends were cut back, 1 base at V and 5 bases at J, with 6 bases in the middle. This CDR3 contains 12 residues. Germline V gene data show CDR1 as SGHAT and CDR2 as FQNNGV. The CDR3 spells CASSLAPHEQYF. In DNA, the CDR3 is TGTGCCAGCAGCTTAGCACCCCACGAGCAGTACTTC. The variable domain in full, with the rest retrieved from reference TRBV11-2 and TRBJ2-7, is EAGVAQSPRYKIIEKRQSVAFWCNPISGHATLYWYQQILGQGPKLLIQFQNNGVVDDSQLPKDRFSAERLKGVDSTLKIQPAKLEDSAVYLCASSLAPHEQYFGPGTRLTVT.

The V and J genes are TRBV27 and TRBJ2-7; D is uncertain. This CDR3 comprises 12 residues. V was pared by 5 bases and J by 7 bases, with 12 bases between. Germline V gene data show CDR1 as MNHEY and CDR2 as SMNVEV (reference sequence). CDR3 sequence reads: CASSPSAREQYF. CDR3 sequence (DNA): TGTGCCAGCAGTCCCTCTGCCAGGGAGCAGTACTTC.

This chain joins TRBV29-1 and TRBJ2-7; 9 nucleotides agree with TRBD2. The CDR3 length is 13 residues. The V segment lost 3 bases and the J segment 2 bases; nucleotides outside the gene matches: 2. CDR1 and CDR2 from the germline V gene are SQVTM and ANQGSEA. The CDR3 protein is CSVEASGTYEQYF. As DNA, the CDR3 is TGCAGCGTTGAGGCTAGCGGGACCTACGAGCAGTACTTC.